This T cell receptor (beta chain) is drawn from a study of T cell repertoires in cytomegalovirus infection (dated by TCRdb to between 2019 and 2020). Looking at the study overall: Donor HLA type was relevant to the analysis, as public TCR beta signatures indicated carriage of CMV infection together with the matching HLA type.

The run used an Illumina HiSeq 1500. Using fastp at Q25 and MiXCR, TCRdb reprocessed the public reads and kept productive beta chains. Every entry covers one CDR3 protein and lists the most common genes and DNA from its rows. The sample has fewer than 200,000 distinct CDR3 sequences on record, around an eighth of them singletons. The ten largest clonotypes hold 27% of the sample. The germline V gene provides CDR1 SGHRS and CDR2 YFSETQ. Trimming leaves V shorter by 1 base and J shorter by 6 bases, with the junction holding 8 bases beyond the gene matches. Including cysteine and phenylalanine, the CDR3 has 15 amino acids. The only DNA kept is the CDR3, 45 bases in frame from the first base. This clonotype has only a few counts. What antigen it recognizes has not been identified. No base-level quality is on record; no much larger clone is a single base apart. What the work shows at the level of the full study, not this receptor alone: The ex vivo response was dominated by HLA-C-restricted CMV-specific TCR beta clonotypes, which also provided the single most frequent clonotype in two of eight donors. Carriers of CMV infection plus the relevant HLA type were discriminated by the cumulative frequency of public TCR beta family members in the study cohort and in an independent 352-donor cohort.

Sequenced input: PBMCs. This clonotype was sampled from a human donor in good health (CMV status not recorded). Some clones in this sample may be carry-over from other donors' samples. The V and J segments used are TRBV5-1 and TRBJ1-2; TRBD1 agrees with 8 junctional bases. The CDR3 protein sequence reads: CASSLTWTGSDGYTF. The DNA sequence is TGCGCCAGCAGCTTGACTTGGACAGGGAGCGATGGCTACACCTTC.